This TCR beta chain was sequenced during a study of blood T cell repertoires in COVID-19. The germline CDR1 and CDR2 sequences are MDHEN and SYDVKM. Trimming pared 5 bases from V and 4 bases from J, leaving 21 bases between. The CDR3 contains 17 residues. Generated by immunoSEQ multiplex PCR, the TCRdb table keeps only in-frame clones and is missing some. The data hold over 200,000 clones, with about 90% observed a single time. The chain recombines TRBV28 with TRBJ1-5, with D uncertain. Sequencing was performed on peripheral blood. The source is a woman aged 45-65 years with acute or convalescent COVID-19. CDR3 region: CASSPGKLSSRNQPQHF. The CDR3 DNA follows: TGTGCCAGCAGTCCCGGGAAGCTTTCTAGTAGGAATCAGCCCCAGCATTTT.